This T cell receptor beta chain came from a study of blood T cell repertoires in COVID-19 (dated by TCRdb to the early 2020s). The study in broad terms: Samples from collaborators originated in the United States, Italy and Spain and spanned both the acute and convalescent phases of COVID-19. Deeply sampled blood TCRbeta repertoires from subjects exposed to, actively infected with, or recovered from COVID-19 were included in the dataset. The repertoires were released in a freely available public database meant as a resource for research on the immune response to SARS-CoV-2. Nearly every sample came with metadata listing a de-identified subject ID, COVID-19 status, age in years and sex. Samples came from the ongoing ImmuneRACE study (first 160 participants) plus 1,254 subjects from 6 global collaborators. Where available, HLA class I and class II types were taken from metadata supplied by the sample provider and were not determined by assay-based typing. The prospective study material was composed of cDNA or gDNA derived from T cells, B-cell-depleted T cells, or PBMCs. Beyond this particular receptor, the publication reports: How much clinical and demographic metadata was included differed by source and by participant, and the metadata was provided uncurated.

One collaborating source in Seattle enrolled patients while the patients were actively infected and followed the patients over time throughout the course of disease. Collaborating institutions collected whole blood in K2EDTA tubes following their own protocols. Collaborator samples were shipped for TCRbeta analysis as frozen whole blood, isolated PBMCs, or DNA extracted from either sample type. The germline V gene yields SQVTM for CDR1 and ANQGSEA for CDR2. CDR3 length: 14 amino acids, cysteine to phenylalanine. Of the read, only the CDR3 DNA is kept; its 42 bases are in frame from base 1. For this chain, trimming is 7 bases at the V end and 4 bases at the J end, and the number of junction bases without a gene match is 4. Worth noting for this clone: What this receptor recognizes is not known. Base qualities are not at hand, and no much larger clone is one base apart.

TCRbeta CDR3 regions were amplified from genomic DNA using the immunoSEQ Assay, a bias-controlled multiplex PCR. In the authors' own workflow: The number of nucleated cells in each sample was estimated from the amplification of reference gene primers within the assay. To quantify the absolute abundance of each unique TCRbeta CDR3 rearrangement, sequence reads were collapsed and filtered. Productive Simpson clonality was computed per sample as the square root of Simpson's diversity index over productive rearrangements. The clones in this table, taken by TCRdb from immuneACCESS, are in-frame only. Not every clone is retained; where verified, under half of the shortfall comes from an unresolved V gene, and the cause of the rest is unknown. That table supplies the V and J calls and clone size; D and trimming were determined from the DNA. This sample lists a few hundred thousand clones; around nine tenths were detected once. 10% to 12% of the sample goes to the ten largest clones.

The TCR comes from a woman aged 25 to 39 with COVID-19, enrolled during active disease. Sequencing input: peripheral blood. The rearranged segments are TRBV29-1 and TRBJ2-3; 14 central bases correspond to TRBD2. The nucleotide sequence reads as follows: TGCAGCGCCCAGGGACTAGCGGGAGCAGATACGCAGTATTTT. The translation is CSAQGLAGADTQYF.